This TCR beta chain was sequenced for a study of PD-L1 blockade in urothelial cancer. Germline loops: CDR1 SEHNR, CDR2 FQNEAQ (reference sequence). With 1 base clipped from V and 8 bases from J, the junction kept 13 bases outside the gene matches. This CDR3 region has 18 residues. The time point: pretreatment peripheral blood. Repertoires were generated with immunoSEQ multiplex PCR, while TCRdb's copy carries only in-frame clones and drops some. The data show roughly 91,000 clones, with about 83% seen just once and roughly 14% held by the top ten. The chain has TRBV7-9 and TRBJ2-1; 11 bases are shared with TRBD1. The specimen was PBMCs, collected around atezolizumab (anti-PD-L1) treatment. The source of this sequence is a man aged 60 to 75 with urothelial cancer. The CDR3 DNA reads as TGTGCCAGCAGCTTAGGAGGTTCGACTAGGACAGGGGGCGATGAGCAGTTCTTC. Residues: CASSLGGSTRTGGDEQFF.